This TCR beta chain was documented in a study of immune heterogeneity within non-small cell lung tumors. V shed 3 bases and J shed 0 bases, with 9 bases lying between them. The germline gives CDR1 MNHEY, CDR2 SMNVEV (reference sequence). The CDR3 totals 15 residues. This clonotype was counted many times. Its antigen remains unidentified. Overall study results and limits: Identical dominant CDR3 beta clonotypes were found recurring across a patient's tumor sites, along with site-unique high-frequency clones.

TCR beta CDR3 was amplified by multiplex PCR using 32 V and 13 J primers. TCRdb independently ran MiXCR on the multiplex PCR reads; one entry per CDR3 protein. The sample gives around 30,000 distinct CDR3 sequences, around 30% of which show up once; around 3.9% is in the top ten. Template came from bulk tumor genomic DNA, at roughly 600 ng per sample. Several spatially distant biopsies were obtained per primary tumor intraoperatively. Untreated, newly diagnosed non-small cell lung cancer patients underwent curative surgery. The chain is built from TRBV27 and TRBJ2-1; D possibly corresponds to TRBD1 (5 bases). Specimen: lung tumor tissue. The sequence was collected from a middle-aged man with non-small cell lung cancer. CDR3 coding DNA: TGTGCCAGCAGTTTTGACAGAAGCTCCTACAATGAGCAGTTCTTC. It yields the protein CASSFDRSSYNEQFF.